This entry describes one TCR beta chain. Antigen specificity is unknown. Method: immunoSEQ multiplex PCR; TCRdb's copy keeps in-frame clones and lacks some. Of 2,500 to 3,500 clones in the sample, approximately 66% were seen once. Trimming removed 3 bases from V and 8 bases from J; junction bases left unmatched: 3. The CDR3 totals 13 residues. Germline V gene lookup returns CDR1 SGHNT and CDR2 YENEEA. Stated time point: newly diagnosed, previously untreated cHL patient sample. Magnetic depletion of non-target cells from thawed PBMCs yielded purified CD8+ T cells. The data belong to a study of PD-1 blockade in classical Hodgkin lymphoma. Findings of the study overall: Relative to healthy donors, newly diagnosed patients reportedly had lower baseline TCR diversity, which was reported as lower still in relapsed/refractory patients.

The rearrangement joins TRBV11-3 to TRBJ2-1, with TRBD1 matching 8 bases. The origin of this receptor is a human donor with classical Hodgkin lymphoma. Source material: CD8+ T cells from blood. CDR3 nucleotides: TGTGCCAGCAGCTTTGGACAGGGCGATGAGCAGTTCTTC. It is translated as CASSFGQGDEQFF.